This paragraph reports one TCR beta chain. This sample is drawn from a study of CD8+ T cells in alopecia areata. cDNA prepared by RNA extraction and subsequent reverse transcription served as the template for sequencing. Sequencing was performed with immunoSEQ multiplex PCR; in TCRdb, only in-frame clones are kept and a portion is missing. Here the sample spans some 200,000 clones, roughly three fifths being singletons. Treatment: oral pan-JAK inhibitor, 5-10 mg twice daily. Lesional scalp tissue (obtained by punch biopsy) and peripheral blood were collected from alopecia areata patients. This sequence originates from a human donor with alopecia areata. This specimen was CD8+ T cells sorted from blood, taken at week 24, from a patient treated with tofacitinib.

Written as DNA, the CDR3 is TGTGCCAGCAGGACCCACAGCGGGACAGGCGAGCAGTACTTC. This sequence encodes CASRTHSGTGEQYF. The chain uses TRBV25-1 and TRBJ2-7; D might be TRBD1 (8 bases). Germline CDR1 reads MGHDK; CDR2 reads SYGVNS. Trimming cost V 6 bases and J 6 bases, with 18 bases left between them. This CDR3 spans 14 amino acids.